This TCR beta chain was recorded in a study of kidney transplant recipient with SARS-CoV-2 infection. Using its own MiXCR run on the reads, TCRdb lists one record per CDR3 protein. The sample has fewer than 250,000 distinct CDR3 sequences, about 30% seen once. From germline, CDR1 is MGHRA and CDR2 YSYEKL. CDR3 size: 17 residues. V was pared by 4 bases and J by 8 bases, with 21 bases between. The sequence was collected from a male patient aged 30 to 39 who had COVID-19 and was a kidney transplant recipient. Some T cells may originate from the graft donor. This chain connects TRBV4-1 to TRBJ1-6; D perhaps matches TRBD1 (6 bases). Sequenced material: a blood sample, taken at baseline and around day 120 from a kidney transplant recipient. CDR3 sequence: CASSRGGGLAGDSPLHF. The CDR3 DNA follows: TGCGCCAGCAGCCGAGGGGGGGGGCTGGCTGGAGATTCACCCCTCCACTTT.